A single sample is the source of the 30 T cell receptor beta chains below, sequenced in a study of shared clonotypes between healthy human individuals (dated by TCRdb to the early 2020s). The method was the immunoSEQ multiplex PCR assay. TCRdb obtained this table from immuneACCESS and retained in-frame rearrangements with V and J assigned. These tables miss some clones; where compared with another copy, unresolved V genes account for less than half of the shortfall, and the remainder is unexplained. The sample profile shows roughly 1,500,000 clones; less than 99% of them were found once. The ten largest clones represent 0.36% of the sample. Sequenced material: naive CD4+ T cells sorted from blood. Taken with the paper, the label for cell subset or site translates to: CD45RA+ positively selected. These receptors all come from a man aged 25 to 40 in good health.

This clone is a singleton in its sample. This sample includes further DNA sequences coding for the same CDR3. The V and J genes are TRBV18 and TRBJ2-5; D is ambiguous. Germline assignment: CDR1 KGHSH and CDR2 LQKENI. Trimming took off 4 bases at V and 2 bases at J, with 8 bases between the two ends. CDR3 length: 13 amino acids. CDR3 sequence: CASSQGIQETQYF. CDR3 DNA: TGTGCCAGCTCACAGGGAATACAAGAGACCCAGTACTTC.

The chain has TRBV28 and TRBJ1-2, with 8 bases lining up with TRBD1. The CDR3 contains 13 residues. Trimming removed 4 bases from V and 8 bases from J; junction bases left unmatched: 6. Germline lookup yields CDR1 MDHEN and CDR2 SYDVKM. CDR3 in amino acids: CASSSGQGGGYTF. The CDR3 nucleotides read TGTGCCAGCAGTTCAGGACAGGGCGGCGGCTACACCTTC.

This clone was detected only once. V is TRBV7-2 and J is TRBJ1-5, with D possibly TRBD1 on 5 matching bases. Looked up from germline, CDR1 is SGHTA and CDR2 is FQGNSA. This CDR3 contains 17 residues. V dropped 4 bases and J dropped 5 bases, with 21 bases sitting between them. The CDR3 sequence: CASSSPSQPGPYQPQHF. The CDR3 DNA reads TGTGCCAGCAGCTCGCCCTCTCAACCGGGACCTTATCAGCCCCAGCATTTT.

Turning to this clone: Other DNA sequences in the sample encode the same CDR3. The genes are TRBV10-1 and TRBJ2-3; D unclear. The CDR3 covers 12 residues. V was clipped by 2 bases and J by 0 bases, with 0 bases between them. CDR1 and CDR2 (germline): WNHNN, SYGVQD (reference sequence). This CDR3 is CASSESTDTQYF. As DNA, the CDR3 is TGCGCCAGCAGTGAGAGCACAGATACGCAGTATTTT.

CDR3 DNA: TGCAGTGCTAAAATAGGTTATGAGCAGTTCTTC. This translates into CSAKIGYEQFF. This chain uses TRBV20-1 with TRBJ2-1; D not resolved. Trimming took off 4 bases at V and 8 bases at J, with 9 bases between the two ends. This CDR3 contains 11 residues. Germline loops: CDR1 DFQATT, CDR2 SNEGSKA (reference sequence).

This rearrangement joins TRBV21-1 to TRBJ2-4; the D call in the table, TRBD2, was not verified against the DNA. TRBV21-1 is reported as a pseudogene. The CDR3 has 14 amino acids. CDR3 coding DNA: TGTGCCAGCAGCCGGGGGGACGTCAAAAACATTCAGTACTTC. Its protein is CASSRGDVKNIQYF.

The chain uses TRBV7-9 and TRBJ2-7; D not certain. Germline-derived CDR1 and CDR2 are SEHNR and FQNEAQ (reference sequence). V was cut by 2 bases and J by 4 bases, with 12 bases left in between. The CDR3 contains 14 residues. As DNA, the CDR3 is TGTGCCAGCAGCTTACAGTCCGGGCGTTACGAGCAGTACTTC. Translating it yields CASSLQSGRYEQYF.

The chain has TRBV25-1 and TRBJ1-1; D not certain. Looked up from germline, CDR1 is MGHDK and CDR2 is SYGVNS. The V and J ends lost 6 bases and 2 bases respectively, with 10 bases between them. The CDR3 consists of 13 residues. The CDR3 reads CASRWAQNTEAFF. CDR3 DNA: TGTGCCAGCAGGTGGGCACAAAACACTGAAGCTTTCTTT.

The rearrangement joins TRBV28 to TRBJ2-5; D is undetermined. There are 12 residues in the CDR3. CDR1 is MDHEN and CDR2 is SYDVKM in the germline V gene. V lost 3 bases and J 4 bases, leaving 6 bases between the germline ends. For the CDR3, the DNA is TGTGCCAGCAGTTTGCCCTTAGAGACCCAGTACTTC. Its protein product is CASSLPLETQYF.

The chain links TRBV19 to TRBJ2-7; D not certain. V was shortened by 4 bases and J by 0 bases, with 10 bases between the two germline ends. This CDR3 has 14 residues. Germline V lookup: CDR1 LNHDA, CDR2 SQIVND (reference sequence). DNA for the CDR3: TGTGCCAGTAGTAGGGCCGGCAGCTCCTACGAGCAGTACTTC. As protein: CASSRAGSSYEQYF. Full variable domain (remainder filled in from reference TRBV19 and TRBJ2-7): DGGITQSPKYLFRKEGQNVTLSCEQNLNHDAMYWYRQDPGQGLRLIYYSQIVNDFQKGDIAEGYSVSREKKESFPLTVTSAQKNPTAFYLCASSRAGSSYEQYFGPGTRLTVT.

The gene calls are TRBV6-5 and TRBJ2-3, with D hard to call. Germline V CDR1 and CDR2: MNHEY, SVGAGI. V dropped 11 bases and J dropped 0 bases, with 12 bases sitting between them. The CDR3 runs to 13 residues. The DNA for the CDR3 is TGTGCCGTTGGCTACGGTAGCACAGATACGCAGTATTTT. It specifies CAVGYGSTDTQYF.

DNA for the CDR3: TGTGCCATCAGTGAGGGCGGCTATGAGCAGTTCTTC. Its translation is CAISEGGYEQFF. This chain joins TRBV10-3 and TRBJ2-1, with no clear D. Germline V lookup: CDR1 ENHRY, CDR2 SYGVKD. The CDR3 covers 12 residues. Trimming shortened V by 2 bases and J by 8 bases, and 7 bases separated the two germline ends.

The chain has TRBV6-4 and TRBJ2-7; TRBD1 matches at 7 bases. V dropped 5 bases and J dropped 0; count of bases not matched to a gene: 7. Germline V gene lookup returns CDR1 MRHNA and CDR2 SNTAGT. The CDR3 loop spans 15 amino acids. Written as DNA, the CDR3 is TGTGCCAGCAGTCTCCGACAGGGAAGCTCCTACGAGCAGTACTTC. It yields the protein CASSLRQGSSYEQYF.

This clone was seen once. This same CDR3 is encoded by further DNA sequences in the sample. This chain uses TRBV9 with TRBJ2-3; D remains unclear. From germline, CDR1 is SGDLS and CDR2 YYNGEE. CDR3 length equals 13 residues. With 0 bases removed from V and 3 bases from J, the gap between germline ends came to 5 bases. The CDR3 sequence is CASSVVGTDTQYF. CDR3 in DNA: TGTGCCAGCAGCGTAGTTGGAACAGATACGCAGTATTTT. The full variable domain, rest sourced from reference TRBV9 and TRBJ2-3, is DSGVTQTPKHLITATGQRVTLRCSPRSGDLSVYWYQQSLDQGLQFLIQYYNGEERAKGNILERFSAQQFPDLHSELNLSSLELGDSALYFCASSVVGTDTQYFGPGTRLTVL.

V gene TRBV29-1 combines with J gene TRBJ2-7; no reliable D call. The CDR3 spans 13 residues. Germline values: CDR1 SQVTM, CDR2 ANQGSEA. Trimming left V 7 bases short and J 0 bases short, with 13 bases between. The CDR3 is CSAWGGGSYEQYF. The CDR3 nucleotides are TGCAGCGCGTGGGGTGGCGGCTCCTACGAGCAGTACTTC.

V is TRBV20-1 and J is TRBJ2-7, with D unresolved. CDR1 DFQATT and CDR2 SNEGSKA come from the germline V gene (reference sequence). Trimming shortened V by 1 base and J by 10 bases, and 11 bases separated the two germline ends. The CDR3 runs 11 residues. The chain's CDR3 is CSARGGSPQYF. DNA of the CDR3: TGCAGTGCTAGAGGAGGTAGTCCCCAGTACTTC.

The chain employs TRBV11-2 and TRBJ2-7; D is unresolved. The V gene lost 5 bases and the J gene lost 3 bases, with 17 bases spanning the gap. The CDR3 spans 15 residues. In germline, CDR1 is SGHAT, CDR2 FQNNGV. CDR3 nucleotides: TGTGCCAGCAGCCCCCGGACCTTCCCGGACTACGAGCAGTACTTC. Protein sequence: CASSPRTFPDYEQYF.

V gene TRBV5-5 combines with J gene TRBJ2-7; 8 bases line up with TRBD2. The germline CDR1 and CDR2 sequences are SGHKS and YYEKEE (reference sequence). The CDR3 is made up of 15 amino acids. The V and J ends lost 5 bases and 11 bases, in that order; junction bases with no gene match: 18. The CDR3 protein is CASRPSSGRVGSEYF. DNA for the CDR3: TGTGCCAGCAGGCCCTCGAGCGGGAGAGTCGGTAGCGAGTACTTC.

The V and J genes are TRBV28 and TRBJ1-2, with TRBD1 as a possible D gene (5 bases). The CDR3 is 15 residues long. Germline V gene data show CDR1 as MDHEN and CDR2 as SYDVKM. The V gene lost 5 bases and the J gene lost 2 bases, with 15 bases spanning the gap. The CDR3 is CASSHRTSTNYGYTF. DNA of the CDR3: TGTGCCAGCAGTCATCGGACAAGTACGAACTATGGCTACACCTTC.

Concerning this clone: The identical CDR3 is also encoded by other nucleotide sequences in the sample. This sequence joins TRBV29-1 and TRBJ1-2; tentatively, D is TRBD1 (5 bases). The CDR3 runs to 11 residues. Trimming pared 4 bases from V and 2 bases from J, leaving 5 bases between. Germline-derived CDR1 and CDR2 are SQVTM and ANQGSEA. CDR3 in amino acids: CSVAGNYGYTF. The CDR3 nucleotides read TGCAGCGTTGCAGGGAACTATGGCTACACCTTC. The full variable domain, rest sourced from reference TRBV29-1 and TRBJ1-2, is SAVISQKPSRDICQRGTSLTIQCQVDSQVTMMFWYRQQPGQSLTLIATANQGSEATYESGFVIDKFPISRPNLTFSTLTVSNMSPEDSSIYLCSVAGNYGYTFGSGTRLTVV.

V usage is TRBV6-1 and J usage is TRBJ2-5; D might be TRBD1 or TRBD2, each matching 7 bases. The CDR3 runs to 14 residues. CDR1 and CDR2 (germline): MNHNS, SASEGT. Trimming took off 6 bases at V and 3 bases at J, with 14 bases between the two ends. CDR3 nucleotide sequence: TGTGCCAGCAGCGGGGGGACAGTGGAAGAGACCCAGTACTTC. Its protein product is CASSGGTVEETQYF.

The CDR3 reads CASSPGTSGIGTQYF. CDR3 DNA sequence: TGTGCCAGCTCACCGGGGACTAGCGGGATTGGAACCCAGTACTTC. The chain uses TRBV18 and TRBJ2-5; 13 bases are a match to TRBD2. This CDR3 has 15 amino acids. The V gene's germline CDR1 is KGHSH and CDR2 LQKENI. V dropped 3 bases and J dropped 8; count of bases not matched to a gene: 6.

The rearrangement uses TRBV18 and TRBJ1-3, with a weak D call TRBD1 (6 bases). V was cut by 5 bases and J by 0 bases, with 11 bases left in between. The CDR3 length is 15 residues. The germline gives CDR1 KGHSH, CDR2 LQKENI. The CDR3 is CASSAGQSSGNTIYF. In nucleotides, the CDR3 is TGTGCCAGCTCAGCCGGACAGAGCTCTGGAAACACCATATATTTT.

The chain uses TRBV27 and TRBJ1-1; a possible D gene is TRBD1 (6 bases). The V end lost 3 bases, the J end lost 0 bases, and 11 bases lay between the germline ends. Germline lookup yields CDR1 MNHEY and CDR2 SMNVEV (reference sequence). This CDR3 spans 15 amino acids. The CDR3 sequence is CASSFTGQLNTEAFF. In DNA, the CDR3 is TGTGCCAGCAGTTTTACGGGACAATTGAACACTGAAGCTTTCTTT.

Points on this clone: This specimen includes other DNA sequences encoding the same CDR3. The CDR3 DNA reads as TGTGCCAGCTCACCACAGGGGACCGGGGAGCTGTTTTTT. It codes for CASSPQGTGELFF. The chain carries TRBV18 and TRBJ2-2; D possibly corresponds to TRBD1 (5 bases). Germline V gene lookup returns CDR1 KGHSH and CDR2 LQKENI. CDR3 size: 13 residues. Trimming stripped 1 base from V and 5 bases from J, with 5 bases between. Complete variable domain (other parts from reference TRBV18 and TRBJ2-2): NAGVMQNPRHLVRRRGQEARLRCSPMKGHSHVYWYRQLPEEGLKFMVYLQKENIIDESGMPKERFSAEFPKEGPSILRIQQVVRGDSAAYFCASSPQGTGELFFGEGSRLTVL.

V usage is TRBV15 and J usage is TRBJ2-2; possible D gene TRBD2, 7 bases. The CDR3 is 15 residues long. CDR1 is LNHNV, CDR2 YYDKDF, per germline (reference sequence). V lost 5 bases, J lost 4 bases, and 14 bases lay in between. CDR3 residues: CATSPKGGRTGELFF. The CDR3 nucleotides are TGTGCCACCAGCCCCAAGGGGGGGCGCACCGGGGAGCTGTTTTTT.

The table lists this clone with a count of one. This rearrangement joins TRBV20-1 to TRBJ1-1, with D possibly matching TRBD1 (6 bases). This CDR3 has 11 amino acids. Per germline, CDR1 DFQATT and CDR2 SNEGSKA (reference sequence). V was clipped by 5 bases and J by 7 bases, with 11 bases between them. CDR3 nucleotide sequence: TGCAGTGCTCTCAGGGGCGGTGAAGCTTTCTTT. It yields the protein CSALRGGEAFF.

The J gene is TRBJ2-7, the V gene TRBV11-2, with 9 bases aligning to TRBD2. J was trimmed by 7 bases and V by 5 bases; bases with no gene match: 6. Germline CDR1 reads SGHAT; CDR2 reads FQNNGV. The length of the CDR3 is 13 residues. The CDR3 DNA sequence: TGTGCCAGCAGCCCAGCGGGAGGTCGGGAGCAGTACTTC. Protein: CASSPAGGREQYF.

For this clone: The junction departs from the called germline gene at one end, perhaps through a read error. The V and J genes are TRBV5-1 and TRBJ2-5, with D maybe TRBD1 (6 bases). Germline assignment: CDR1 SGHRS and CDR2 YFSETQ. The CDR3 runs 16 residues. As DNA, the CDR3 is TGCGCCAGCAACTTGGGCCCTCGACAGGTACCAGAGACCCAGTACTTC. Translated, it gives CASNLGPRQVPETQYF. The full variable domain, completed using reference TRBV5-1 and TRBJ2-5, is KAGVTQTPRYLIKTRGQQVTLSCSPISGHRSVSWYQQTPGQGLQFLFEYFSETQRNKGNFPGRFSGRQFSNSRSEMNVSTLELGDSALYLCASNLGPRQVPETQYFGPGTRLLVL.

The gene calls are TRBV27 and TRBJ2-7; D is ambiguous. This CDR3 comprises 16 residues. V dropped 3 bases and J dropped 0 bases, with 15 bases sitting between them. Germline CDR1 MNHEY, CDR2 SMNVEV (reference sequence). The CDR3 loop is CASSFSGQMSSYEQYF. The CDR3 DNA reads TGTGCCAGCAGTTTCTCCGGGCAGATGAGCTCCTACGAGCAGTACTTC.